These 27 T cell receptor beta chains share one sample of origin, sequenced in a study of blood T cell repertoires in COVID-19. The method was immunoSEQ multiplex PCR; TCRdb's version includes in-frame clones alone and lacks a portion of them. Of approximately 390,000 clones in the sample, 80% to 90% were seen once. The sequenced material came from PBMCs or T cells enriched from blood (not recorded which). These receptors were obtained from a woman between 50 and 59 years old who had recovered from COVID-19.

The chain couples TRBV5-5 to TRBJ1-1; no definite D call. Germline values: CDR1 SGHKS, CDR2 YYEKEE (reference sequence). The length of the CDR3 is 14 residues. With 1 base removed from V and 2 bases from J, the gap between germline ends came to 9 bases. Here the CDR3 reads CASSLFTGNTEAFF. The CDR3, as DNA: TGTGCCAGCAGCTTGTTCACGGGAAACACTGAAGCTTTCTTT.

The chain uses TRBV7-2 and TRBJ1-1; D gene ambiguous. The CDR3 consists of 13 residues. V lost 3 bases, J lost 5 bases, and 10 bases lay in between. CDR1 SGHTA and CDR2 FQGNSA come from the germline V gene. The CDR3 reads CASSLTPGTEAFF. Written as DNA, the CDR3 is TGTGCCAGCAGCTTGACCCCCGGGACTGAAGCTTTCTTT.

This clone was seen a few times. The chain joins TRBV7-9 to TRBJ2-7; D perhaps matches TRBD2 (5 bases). The ends were cut back, 3 bases at V and 3 bases at J, with 12 bases in the middle. CDR1 and CDR2 from the germline V gene are SEHNR and FQNEAQ (reference sequence). This CDR3 contains 14 residues. CDR3 nucleotides: TGTGCCAGCAGCTTGGTAGAAGGAGGCTACGAGCAGTACTTC. Translating gives CASSLVEGGYEQYF.

About this clone: Distinct nucleotide sequences in the sample also encode this CDR3. The chain combines TRBV5-1 with TRBJ1-1, with no clear D. V lost 0 bases to trimming and J lost 2 bases, with 8 bases between them. This CDR3 contains 14 residues. The germline V gene encodes CDR1 SGHRS and CDR2 YFSETQ. The CDR3 spells CASSLGAGNTEAFF. Here the CDR3 DNA reads TGCGCCAGCAGCTTGGGGGCTGGAAACACTGAAGCTTTCTTT.

This clone has just one count. This chain connects TRBV5-1 to TRBJ1-1, with D perhaps matching TRBD1 (6 bases). This CDR3 contains 13 residues. Trimming stripped 8 bases from V and 3 bases from J, with 14 bases between. Germline V CDR1 and CDR2: SGHRS, YFSETQ. For the CDR3, the DNA is TGCGCCAGTACCTCAGGGGATTACACTGAAGCTTTCTTT. Its translation is CASTSGDYTEAFF.

The gene calls are TRBV11-2 and TRBJ2-2; D possibly corresponds to TRBD2 (5 bases). The germline V gene encodes CDR1 SGHAT and CDR2 FQNNGV. Deletions cut 5 bases from V and 3 bases from J, with 7 bases between. This CDR3 contains 13 residues. This CDR3 reads CASSILDTGELFF. CDR3 nucleotide sequence: TGTGCCAGCAGCATACTAGACACCGGGGAGCTGTTTTTT.

The rearrangement uses TRBV4-2 and TRBJ2-7; D is ambiguous. In germline, CDR1 is LGHNA, CDR2 YNFKEQ. Trimming removed 0 bases from V and 2 bases from J, with 11 bases in between. The CDR3 has 15 amino acids. The CDR3 DNA reads TGTGCCAGCAGCCAAGATGAGAGCTCAACCTACGAGCAGTACTTC. Its protein is CASSQDESSTYEQYF.

The chain joins TRBV20-1 to TRBJ1-1, with D unclear. The V end lost 3 bases, the J end lost 7 bases, and 12 bases lay between the germline ends. The V gene's germline CDR1 is DFQATT and CDR2 SNEGSKA (reference sequence). This CDR3 has 12 amino acids. CDR3 sequence reads: CSASRVRNEAFF. Here the CDR3 DNA reads TGCAGTGCTAGTCGCGTGCGAAATGAAGCTTTCTTT.

This sequence joins TRBV20-1 and TRBJ1-2; D not resolved. The CDR3 runs to 14 residues. Germline CDR1 reads DFQATT; CDR2 reads SNEGSKA (reference sequence). V lost 3 bases to trimming and J lost 3 bases, with 14 bases between them. Here the CDR3 reads CSASDPTVYYGYTF. CDR3 DNA sequence: TGCAGTGCTAGTGATCCAACAGTTTACTATGGCTACACCTTC.

The chain employs TRBV5-1 and TRBJ2-5, with D possibly matching TRBD2 (5 bases). The CDR3 spans 14 residues. Between the trimmed V and J ends, which lost 4 bases and 7 bases, there was a span of 17 bases. Germline V lookup: CDR1 SGHRS, CDR2 YFSETQ. This chain's CDR3 is CASSEDSGSVTQYF. The CDR3 DNA is TGCGCCAGCAGCGAGGACTCGGGGTCGGTGACCCAGTACTTC.

This clone was observed a few times. The gene calls are TRBV5-1 and TRBJ2-1; 10 bases are shared with TRBD1. V trimming: 4 bases; J trimming: 8 bases; junction bases outside the gene matches: 9. CDR1 is SGHRS and CDR2 is YFSETQ in the germline V gene. CDR3 length equals 15 residues. CDR3 coding DNA: TGCGCCAGCAGCCGGGGACAGGGGATTGCCGATGAGCAGTTCTTC. Protein product: CASSRGQGIADEQFF.

The chain links TRBV9 to TRBJ2-3, with D unresolved. V was clipped by 0 bases and J by 4 bases, with 6 bases between them. This CDR3 comprises 13 residues. Germline assignment: CDR1 SGDLS and CDR2 YYNGEE. CDR3 residues: CASSVATADTQYF. In DNA form, the CDR3 reads TGTGCCAGCAGCGTAGCTACGGCAGATACGCAGTATTTT.

V usage is TRBV4-2 and J usage is TRBJ1-1; 7 nucleotides agree with TRBD1. With 0 bases clipped from V and 10 bases from J, the junction kept 14 bases outside the gene matches. Per germline, CDR1 LGHNA and CDR2 YNFKEQ. The CDR3 sequence is 16 residues long. CDR3 nucleotides: TGTGCCAGCAGCCAAGAGTGGCAAGGACAGGTGGCAGGAGCTTTCTTT. Its translation: CASSQEWQGQVAGAFF.

This clone has only a few counts. CDR3: CASSSSSPLHF. The CDR3 DNA reads as TGTGCCAGTTCTTCCTCCTCACCCCTCCACTTT. This chain connects TRBV19 to TRBJ1-6, with D hard to call. Germline assignment: CDR1 LNHDA and CDR2 SQIVND (reference sequence). Trimming stripped 8 bases from V and 10 bases from J, with 9 bases between. The CDR3 totals 11 residues. The variable domain in full, with the rest retrieved from reference TRBV19 and TRBJ1-6, is DGGITQSPKYLFRKEGQNVTLSCEQNLNHDAMYWYRQDPGQGLRLIYYSQIVNDFQKGDIAEGYSVSREKKESFPLTVTSAQKNPTAFYLCASSSSSPLHFGNGTRLTVT.

The CDR3 sequence: CASSFRGTGGRYEQYF. Here the CDR3 DNA reads TGTGCCAGCAGCTTCCGGGGGACAGGGGGCAGGTACGAGCAGTACTTC. The chain joins TRBV11-2 to TRBJ2-7; 12 bases line up with TRBD1. Trimming removed 3 bases from V and 4 bases from J; junction bases left unmatched: 7. The CDR3 length is 16 residues. Germline CDR1 reads SGHAT; CDR2 reads FQNNGV.

The gene calls are TRBV27 and TRBJ2-7, with 9 bases aligning to TRBD2. V was clipped by 5 bases and J by 2 bases; unmatched bases: 13. The CDR3 covers 17 residues. Germline-derived CDR1 and CDR2 are MNHEY and SMNVEV (reference sequence). The CDR3 here is CASSPFSLTSGTYEQYF. The CDR3 region has the DNA TGTGCCAGCAGTCCCTTTTCCCTGACTAGCGGTACCTACGAGCAGTACTTC.

This chain connects TRBV6-5 to TRBJ1-1; 8 bases are shared with TRBD1. Germline loops: CDR1 MNHEY, CDR2 SVGAGI. Losses at the gene ends were 11 bases for V and 0 bases for J; bases not matched to a gene: 5. The CDR3 runs 13 residues. This chain's CDR3 is CARWTGLNTEAFF. DNA for the CDR3: TGTGCCCGCTGGACAGGGCTGAACACTGAAGCTTTCTTT.

The rearrangement links TRBV6-5 to TRBJ1-1; D uncertain. The CDR3 has 14 amino acids. Germline CDR1 and CDR2: MNHEY and SVGAGI. V shed 5 bases and J shed 1 base, with 11 bases lying between them. CDR3 amino acids: CASSRSPENTEAFF. The CDR3 DNA sequence: TGTGCCAGCAGTCGGTCGCCCGAGAACACTGAAGCTTTCTTT.

This sequence joins TRBV5-1 and TRBJ2-7; TRBD1 matches at 11 bases. J was trimmed by 3 bases and V by 2 bases; bases with no gene match: 4. Germline V CDR1 and CDR2: SGHRS, YFSETQ. The CDR3 covers 15 residues. CDR3 sequence: CASSFSGTGGYEQYF. CDR3 coding DNA: TGCGCCAGCAGCTTCTCCGGGACAGGGGGCTACGAGCAGTACTTC.

V is TRBV10-1 and J is TRBJ1-2; 7 nucleotides line up with TRBD1. V lost 7 bases and J lost 1; bases outside the gene matches: 21. In germline, CDR1 is WNHNN, CDR2 SYGVQD (reference sequence). This CDR3 has 19 residues. The CDR3 spells CASTVGTVGSSGRNYGYTF. As DNA, the CDR3 is TGCGCCAGCACGGTCGGGACAGTTGGAAGTTCTGGCCGTAACTATGGCTACACCTTC.

This clone was counted once. This chain uses TRBV9 with TRBJ1-1, with D unresolved. Germline values: CDR1 SGDLS, CDR2 YYNGEE. The CDR3 is 13 amino acids. V was pared by 0 bases and J by 2 bases, with 5 bases between. In DNA, the CDR3 is TGTGCCAGCAGCGTAGTGACTAACACTGAAGCTTTCTTT. It yields the protein CASSVVTNTEAFF.

The V gene is TRBV11-2, the J gene TRBJ2-7, with D possibly TRBD2 on 6 matching bases. Trimming took off 2 bases at V and 3 bases at J, with 11 bases between the two ends. Germline V gene lookup returns CDR1 SGHAT and CDR2 FQNNGV. The CDR3 has 14 residues. In nucleotides, the CDR3 is TGTGCCAGCAGCTTATATCCGGGGGTCTACGAGCAGTACTTC. Translating it yields CASSLYPGVYEQYF.

The rearrangement links TRBV30 to TRBJ1-5; D perhaps matches TRBD1 (6 bases). CDR1 and CDR2 from the germline V gene are GTSNPN and SVGIG (reference sequence). This CDR3 is built from 14 residues. V shed 5 bases and J shed 4 bases, with 15 bases lying between them. This chain's CDR3 is CAWATGTLNQPQHF. The CDR3 DNA reads TGTGCCTGGGCTACCGGGACACTGAATCAGCCCCAGCATTTT.

This sequence joins TRBV6-5 and TRBJ1-1, with 9 bases that match TRBD1. J was trimmed by 8 bases and V by 5 bases; bases with no gene match: 9. CDR3 length: 14 amino acids. Germline CDR1 is MNHEY and CDR2 is SVGAGI. CDR3 sequence (DNA): TGTGCCAGCAGTACCGGGACAGGGATCCGAGAAGCTTTCTTT. Translated: CASSTGTGIREAFF.

The J gene is TRBJ2-7, the V gene TRBV7-8, with a tentative D call TRBD1 (5 bases). Trimming took 4 bases from V and 3 from J, leaving 10 bases between them. The germline V gene encodes CDR1 SGHVS and CDR2 FQNEAQ. The CDR3 runs 13 residues. In DNA, the CDR3 is TGTGCCAGCAGCTCCAAGACAGACTACGAGCAGTACTTC. Protein sequence: CASSSKTDYEQYF.

The rearrangement uses TRBV2 and TRBJ1-4, with D possibly being TRBD1 (5 bases). The germline V gene has CDR1 SNHLY and CDR2 FYNNEI. The CDR3 has 14 amino acids. V lost 9 bases and J 3 bases, leaving 14 bases between the germline ends. In nucleotides, the CDR3 is TGTGCCAGTGGCCCGGGGGTTCCTAATGAAAAACTGTTTTTT. It translates to CASGPGVPNEKLFF.

The genes are TRBV7-9 and TRBJ2-3, with TRBD2 matching 9 bases. This CDR3 region has 18 residues. In germline, CDR1 is SEHNR, CDR2 FQNEAQ (reference sequence). J was trimmed by 5 bases and V by 1 base; bases with no gene match: 13. The CDR3 loop reads CASSLVGRGGRFKDTQYF. DNA for the CDR3: TGTGCCAGCAGCTTAGTCGGGCGGGGGGGCCGCTTTAAAGATACGCAGTATTTT.